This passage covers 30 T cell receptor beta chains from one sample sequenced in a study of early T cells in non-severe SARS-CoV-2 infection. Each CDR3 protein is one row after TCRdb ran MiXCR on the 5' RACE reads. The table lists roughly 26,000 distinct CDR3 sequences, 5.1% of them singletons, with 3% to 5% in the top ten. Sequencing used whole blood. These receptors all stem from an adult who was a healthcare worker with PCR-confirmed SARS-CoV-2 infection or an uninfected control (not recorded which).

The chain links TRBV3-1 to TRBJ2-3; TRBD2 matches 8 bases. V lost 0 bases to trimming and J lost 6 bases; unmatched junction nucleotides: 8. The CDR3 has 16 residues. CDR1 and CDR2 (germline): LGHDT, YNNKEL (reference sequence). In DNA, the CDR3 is TGTGCCAGCAGCCAAGAGATCGGGGGGGCCTTGGATACGCAGTATTTT. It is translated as CASSQEIGGALDTQYF.

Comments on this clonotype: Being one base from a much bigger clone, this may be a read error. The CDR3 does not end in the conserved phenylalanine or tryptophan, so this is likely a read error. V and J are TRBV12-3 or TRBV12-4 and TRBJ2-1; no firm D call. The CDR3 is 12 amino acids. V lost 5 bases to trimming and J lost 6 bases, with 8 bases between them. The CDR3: CASSGQINEQFL. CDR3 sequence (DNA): TGTGCCAGCAGTGGTCAGATCAATGAGCAGTTCTTG.

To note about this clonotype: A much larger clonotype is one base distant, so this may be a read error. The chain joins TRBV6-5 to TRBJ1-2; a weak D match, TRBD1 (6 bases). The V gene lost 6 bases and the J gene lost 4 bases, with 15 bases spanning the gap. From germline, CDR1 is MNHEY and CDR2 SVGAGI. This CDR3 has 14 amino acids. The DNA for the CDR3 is TGTGCCAGCAGATACACAGGGATGAGCTATGGCTACACCTTC. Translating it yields CASRYTGMSYGYTF.

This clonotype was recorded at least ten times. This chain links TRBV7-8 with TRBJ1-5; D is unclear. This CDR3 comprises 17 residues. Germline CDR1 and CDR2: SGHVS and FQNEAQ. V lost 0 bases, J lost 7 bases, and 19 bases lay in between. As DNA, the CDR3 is TGTGCCAGCAGCTTAGCGCTAGATAGGGCAGTTCGGCAGCCCCAGCATTTT. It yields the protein CASSLALDRAVRQPQHF.

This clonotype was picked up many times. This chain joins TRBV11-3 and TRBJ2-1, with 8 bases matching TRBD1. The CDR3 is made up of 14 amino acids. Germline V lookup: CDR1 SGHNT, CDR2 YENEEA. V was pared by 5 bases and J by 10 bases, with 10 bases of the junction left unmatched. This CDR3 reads CASSPRTGIGEQFF. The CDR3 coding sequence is TGTGCCAGCAGCCCGCGGACAGGGATAGGGGAGCAGTTCTTC.

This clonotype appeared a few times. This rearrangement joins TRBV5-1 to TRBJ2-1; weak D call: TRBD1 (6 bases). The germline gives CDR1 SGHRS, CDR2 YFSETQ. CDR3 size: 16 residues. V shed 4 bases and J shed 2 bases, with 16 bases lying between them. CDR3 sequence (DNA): TGCGCCAGCAGCAAGACAGGAGTTTATACCTACAATGAGCAGTTCTTC. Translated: CASSKTGVYTYNEQFF. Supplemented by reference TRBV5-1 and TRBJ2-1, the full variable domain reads KAGVTQTPRYLIKTRGQQVTLSCSPISGHRSVSWYQQTPGQGLQFLFEYFSETQRNKGNFPGRFSGRQFSNSRSEMNVSTLELGDSALYLCASSKTGVYTYNEQFFGPGTRLTVL.

The CDR3, as DNA: TGCAGTTCTTCAGGGCCTCTCTACGAGCAGTACTTC. Translating it yields CSSSGPLYEQYF. The chain couples TRBV20-1 to TRBJ2-7; D is possibly TRBD1 (5 bases). CDR1 is DFQATT and CDR2 is SNEGSKA in the germline V gene (reference sequence). The CDR3 totals 12 residues. V lost 8 bases and J 3 bases, leaving 14 bases between the germline ends.

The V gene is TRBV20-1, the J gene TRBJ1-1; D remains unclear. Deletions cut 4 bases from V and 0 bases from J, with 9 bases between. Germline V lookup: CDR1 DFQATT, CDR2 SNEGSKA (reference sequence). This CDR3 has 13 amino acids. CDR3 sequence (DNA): TGCAGTGCTACCAAGTCCCTGAACACTGAAGCTTTCTTT. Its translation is CSATKSLNTEAFF.

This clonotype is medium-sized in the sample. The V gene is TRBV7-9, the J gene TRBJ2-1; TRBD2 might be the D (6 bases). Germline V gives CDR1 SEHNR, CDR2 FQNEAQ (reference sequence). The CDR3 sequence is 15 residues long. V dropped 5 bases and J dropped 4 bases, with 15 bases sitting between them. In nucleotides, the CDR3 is TGTGCCAGCAGCGGAGTGGCGGGGTCATACAATGAGCAGTTCTTC. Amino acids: CASSGVAGSYNEQFF.

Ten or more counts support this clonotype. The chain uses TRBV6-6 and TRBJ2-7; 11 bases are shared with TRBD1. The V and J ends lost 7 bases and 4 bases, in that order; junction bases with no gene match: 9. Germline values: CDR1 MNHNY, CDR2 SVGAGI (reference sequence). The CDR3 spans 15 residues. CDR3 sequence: CASIDPGQGVYEQYF. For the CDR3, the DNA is TGTGCCAGCATCGACCCGGGACAGGGGGTTTACGAGCAGTACTTC.

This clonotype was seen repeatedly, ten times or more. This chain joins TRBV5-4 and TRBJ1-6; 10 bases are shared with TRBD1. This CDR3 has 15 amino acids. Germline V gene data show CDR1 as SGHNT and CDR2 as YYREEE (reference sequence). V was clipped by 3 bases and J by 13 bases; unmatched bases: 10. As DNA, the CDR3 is TGTGCCAGCAGCTCATCGGGACAGGGGTACGTGCCCCTCCACTTT. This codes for CASSSSGQGYVPLHF.

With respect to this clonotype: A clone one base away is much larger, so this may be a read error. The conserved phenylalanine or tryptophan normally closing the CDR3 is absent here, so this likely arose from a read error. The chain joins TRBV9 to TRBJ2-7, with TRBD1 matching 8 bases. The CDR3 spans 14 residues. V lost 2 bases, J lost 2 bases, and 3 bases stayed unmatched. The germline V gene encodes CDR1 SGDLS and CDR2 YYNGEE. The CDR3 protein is CASSVGTGTYEQYL. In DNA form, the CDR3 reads TGTGCCAGCAGCGTCGGGACAGGCACCTACGAGCAGTACCTC.

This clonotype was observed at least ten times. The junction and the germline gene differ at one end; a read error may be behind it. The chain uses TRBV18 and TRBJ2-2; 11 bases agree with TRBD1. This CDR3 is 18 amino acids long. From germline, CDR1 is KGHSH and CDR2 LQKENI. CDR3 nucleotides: TGTGCCAGCTCTCCACGGACAGGGGGCGCTGGTAACACCGGGGAGCTGTTTTTT. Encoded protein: CASSPRTGGAGNTGELFF.

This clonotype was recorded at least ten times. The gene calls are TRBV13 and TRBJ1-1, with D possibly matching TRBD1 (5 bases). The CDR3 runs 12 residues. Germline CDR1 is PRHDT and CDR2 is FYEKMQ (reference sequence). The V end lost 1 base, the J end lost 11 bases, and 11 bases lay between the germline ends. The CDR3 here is CASSLEDKVAFF. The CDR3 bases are TGTGCCAGCAGCTTAGAGGACAAAGTGGCTTTCTTT.

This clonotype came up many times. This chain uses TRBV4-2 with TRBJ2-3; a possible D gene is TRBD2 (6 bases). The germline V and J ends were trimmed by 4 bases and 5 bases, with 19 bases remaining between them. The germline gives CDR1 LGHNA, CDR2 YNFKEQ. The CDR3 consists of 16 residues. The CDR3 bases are TGTGCCAGCAGCCCCGGGACTGGCGGCAGAGGAGATACGCAGTATTTT. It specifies CASSPGTGGRGDTQYF.

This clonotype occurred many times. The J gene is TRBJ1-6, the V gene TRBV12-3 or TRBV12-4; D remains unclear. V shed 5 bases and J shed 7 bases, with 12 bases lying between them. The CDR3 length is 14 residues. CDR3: CASSPSAGNSPLHF. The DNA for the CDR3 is TGTGCCAGCAGTCCTTCCGCGGGAAATTCACCCCTCCACTTT.

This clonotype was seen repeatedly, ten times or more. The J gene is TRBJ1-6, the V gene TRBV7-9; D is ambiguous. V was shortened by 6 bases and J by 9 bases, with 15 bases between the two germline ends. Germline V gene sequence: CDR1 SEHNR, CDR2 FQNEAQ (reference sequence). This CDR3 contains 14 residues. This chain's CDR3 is CASRPPGESSPLHF. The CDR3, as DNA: TGTGCCAGCAGGCCCCCGGGTGAGAGTTCACCCCTCCACTTT. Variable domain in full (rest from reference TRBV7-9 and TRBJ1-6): DTGVSQNPRHKITKRGQNVTFRCDPISEHNRLYWYRQTLGQGPEFLTYFQNEAQLEKSRLLSDRFSAERPKGSFSTLEIQRTEQGDSAMYLCASRPPGESSPLHFGNGTRLTVT.

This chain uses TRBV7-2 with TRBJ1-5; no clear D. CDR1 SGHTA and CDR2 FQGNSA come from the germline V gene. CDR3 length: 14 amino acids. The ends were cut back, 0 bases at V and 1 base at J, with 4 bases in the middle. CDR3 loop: CASSLARSNQPQHF. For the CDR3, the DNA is TGTGCCAGCAGCTTAGCCAGGAGCAATCAGCCCCAGCATTTT.

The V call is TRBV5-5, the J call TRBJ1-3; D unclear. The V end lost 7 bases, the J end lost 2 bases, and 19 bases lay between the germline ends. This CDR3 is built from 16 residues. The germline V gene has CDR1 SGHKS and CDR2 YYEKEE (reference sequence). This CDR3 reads CASRLTGLSPGNTIYF. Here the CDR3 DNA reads TGTGCCAGCCGGCTAACTGGCCTCTCTCCTGGAAACACCATATATTTT.

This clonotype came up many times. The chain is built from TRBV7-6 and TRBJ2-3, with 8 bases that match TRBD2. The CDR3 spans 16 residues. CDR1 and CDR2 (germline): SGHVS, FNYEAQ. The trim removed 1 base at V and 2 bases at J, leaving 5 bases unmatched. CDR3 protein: CASSLEAGGDTDTQYF. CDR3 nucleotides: TGTGCCAGCAGCTTAGAGGCGGGGGGCGACACAGATACGCAGTATTTT.

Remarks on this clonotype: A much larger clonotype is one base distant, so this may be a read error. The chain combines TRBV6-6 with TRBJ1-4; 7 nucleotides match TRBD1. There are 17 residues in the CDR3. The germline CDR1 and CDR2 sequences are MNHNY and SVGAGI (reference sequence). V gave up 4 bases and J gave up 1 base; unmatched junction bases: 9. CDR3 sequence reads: CASSSDRALVTNEKLFF. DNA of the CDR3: TGTGCCAGCAGTTCCGACAGGGCCCTTGTAACTAATGAAAAACTGTTTTTT.

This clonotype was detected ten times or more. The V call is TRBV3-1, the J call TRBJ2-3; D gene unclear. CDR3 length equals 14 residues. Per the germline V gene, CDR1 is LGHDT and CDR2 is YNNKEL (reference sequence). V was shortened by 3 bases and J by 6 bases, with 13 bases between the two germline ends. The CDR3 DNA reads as TGTGCCAGCAGCCATTGGATGAAAGGGGATACGCAGTATTTT. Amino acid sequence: CASSHWMKGDTQYF.

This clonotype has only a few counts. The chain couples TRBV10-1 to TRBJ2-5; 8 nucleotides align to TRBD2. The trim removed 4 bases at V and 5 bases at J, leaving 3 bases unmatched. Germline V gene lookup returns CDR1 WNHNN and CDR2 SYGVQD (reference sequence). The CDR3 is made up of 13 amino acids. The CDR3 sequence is CASSGTSRETQYF. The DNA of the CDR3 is TGCGCCAGCAGTGGGACTAGCCGGGAGACCCAGTACTTC.

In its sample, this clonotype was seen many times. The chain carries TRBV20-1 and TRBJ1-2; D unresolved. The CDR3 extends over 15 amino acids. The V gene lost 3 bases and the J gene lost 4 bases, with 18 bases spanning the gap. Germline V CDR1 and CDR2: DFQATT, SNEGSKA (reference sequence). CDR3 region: CSASLSGSVGYGYTF. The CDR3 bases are TGCAGTGCTAGCCTCTCTGGCAGCGTAGGCTATGGCTACACCTTC.

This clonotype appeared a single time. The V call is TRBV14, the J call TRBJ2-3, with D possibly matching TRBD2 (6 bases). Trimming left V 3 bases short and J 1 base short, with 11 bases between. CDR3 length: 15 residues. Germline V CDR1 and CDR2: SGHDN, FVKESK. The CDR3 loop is CASSQVAVRTDTQYF. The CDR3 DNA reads TGTGCCAGCAGCCAGGTAGCGGTTCGCACAGATACGCAGTATTTT. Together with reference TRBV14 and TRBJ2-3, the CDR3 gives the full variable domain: EAGVTQFPSHSVIEKGQTVTLRCDPISGHDNLYWYRRVMGKEIKFLLHFVKESKQDESGMPNNRFLAERTGGTYSTLKVQPAELEDSGVYFCASSQVAVRTDTQYFGPGTRLTVL.

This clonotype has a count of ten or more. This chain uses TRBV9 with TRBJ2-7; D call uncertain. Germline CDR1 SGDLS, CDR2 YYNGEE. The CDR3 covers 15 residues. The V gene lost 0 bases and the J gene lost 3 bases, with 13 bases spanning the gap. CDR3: CASSVEPSSLYEQYF. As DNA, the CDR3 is TGTGCCAGCAGCGTAGAGCCCAGTTCCCTCTACGAGCAGTACTTC.

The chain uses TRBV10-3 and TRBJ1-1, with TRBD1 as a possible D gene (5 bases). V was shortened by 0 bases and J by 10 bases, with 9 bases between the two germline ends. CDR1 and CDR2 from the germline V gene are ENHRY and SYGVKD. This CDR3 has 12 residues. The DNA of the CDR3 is TGTGCCATCAGTGAGTCCGGACACTCAGCTTTCTTT. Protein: CAISESGHSAFF.

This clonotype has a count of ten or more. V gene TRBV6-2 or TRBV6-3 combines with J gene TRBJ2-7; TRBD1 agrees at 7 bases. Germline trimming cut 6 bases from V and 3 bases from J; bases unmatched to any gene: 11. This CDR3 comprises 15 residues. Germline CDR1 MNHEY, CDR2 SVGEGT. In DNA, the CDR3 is TGTGCCAGCAGCCTCGATACAGGGGTGGTCTACGAGCAGTACTTC. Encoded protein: CASSLDTGVVYEQYF.

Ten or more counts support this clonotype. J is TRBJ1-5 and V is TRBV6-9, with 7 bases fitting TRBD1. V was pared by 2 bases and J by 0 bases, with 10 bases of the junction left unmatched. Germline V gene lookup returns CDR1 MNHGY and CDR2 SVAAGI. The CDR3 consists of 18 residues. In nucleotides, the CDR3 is TGTGCCAGCAGTTATCCTGACAGGGATTATTATAGCAATCAGCCCCAGCATTTT. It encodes CASSYPDRDYYSNQPQHF.

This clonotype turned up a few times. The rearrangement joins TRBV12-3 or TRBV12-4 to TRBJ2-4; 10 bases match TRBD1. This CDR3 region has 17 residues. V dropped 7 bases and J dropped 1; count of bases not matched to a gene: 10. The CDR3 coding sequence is TGTGCCAGCACCTCGGAAGGACAGGGGGAGGCCAAAAACATTCAGTACTTC. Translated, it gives CASTSEGQGEAKNIQYF.